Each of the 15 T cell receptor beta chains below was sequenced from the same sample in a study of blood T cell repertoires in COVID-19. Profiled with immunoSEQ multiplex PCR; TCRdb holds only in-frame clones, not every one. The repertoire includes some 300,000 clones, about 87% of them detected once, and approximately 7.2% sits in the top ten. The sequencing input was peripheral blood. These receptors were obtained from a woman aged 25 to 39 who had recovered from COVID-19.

The CDR3 DNA follows: TGTGCCACCAGCAGAGATCGGGTGGGCCAGGGAAGGGGCTACACCTTC. Translated: CATSRDRVGQGRGYTF. The chain links TRBV15 to TRBJ1-2, with D maybe TRBD1 (5 bases). The length of the CDR3 is 16 residues. The V end lost 0 bases, the J end lost 8 bases, and 19 bases lay between the germline ends. CDR1 LNHNV and CDR2 YYDKDF come from the germline V gene (reference sequence).

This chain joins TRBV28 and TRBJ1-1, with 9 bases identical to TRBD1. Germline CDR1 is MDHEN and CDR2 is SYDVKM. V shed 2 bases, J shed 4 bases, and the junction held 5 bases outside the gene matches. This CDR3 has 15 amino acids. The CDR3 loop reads CASSLVGTGTTEAFF. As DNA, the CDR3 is TGTGCCAGCAGTTTAGTCGGGACAGGGACCACTGAAGCTTTCTTT. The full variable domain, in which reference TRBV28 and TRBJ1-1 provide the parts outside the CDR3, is DVKVTQSSRYLVKRTGEKVFLECVQDMDHENMFWYRQDPGLGLRLIYFSYDVKMKEKGDIPEGYSVSREKKERFSLILESASTNQTSMYLCASSLVGTGTTEAFFGQGTRLTVV.

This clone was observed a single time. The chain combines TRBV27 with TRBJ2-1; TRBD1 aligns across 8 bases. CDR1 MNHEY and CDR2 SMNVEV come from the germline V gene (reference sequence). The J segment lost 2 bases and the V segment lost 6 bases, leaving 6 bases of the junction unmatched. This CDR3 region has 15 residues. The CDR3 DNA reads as TGTGCCAGCAGGAGCAGGGGGCGCACCTACAATGAGCAGTTCTTC. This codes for CASRSRGRTYNEQFF.

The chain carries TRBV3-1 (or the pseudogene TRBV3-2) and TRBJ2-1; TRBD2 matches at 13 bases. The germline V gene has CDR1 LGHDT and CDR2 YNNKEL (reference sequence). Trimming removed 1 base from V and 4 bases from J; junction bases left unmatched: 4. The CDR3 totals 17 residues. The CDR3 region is CASSQGQTSGGYNEQFF. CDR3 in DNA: TGTGCCAGCAGCCAAGGCCAGACTAGCGGGGGGTACAATGAGCAGTTCTTC.

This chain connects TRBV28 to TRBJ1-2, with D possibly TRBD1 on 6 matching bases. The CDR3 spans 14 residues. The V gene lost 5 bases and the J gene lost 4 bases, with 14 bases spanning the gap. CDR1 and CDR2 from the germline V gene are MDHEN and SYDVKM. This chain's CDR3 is CASSPPGVGYGYTF. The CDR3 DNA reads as TGTGCCAGCAGTCCGCCAGGGGTGGGCTATGGCTACACCTTC.

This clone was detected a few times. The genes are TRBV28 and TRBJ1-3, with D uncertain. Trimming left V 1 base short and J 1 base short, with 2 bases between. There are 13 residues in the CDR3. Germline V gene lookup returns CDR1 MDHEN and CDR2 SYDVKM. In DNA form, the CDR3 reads TGTGCCAGCAGTTTATCGTCTGGAAACACCATATATTTT. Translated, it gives CASSLSSGNTIYF.

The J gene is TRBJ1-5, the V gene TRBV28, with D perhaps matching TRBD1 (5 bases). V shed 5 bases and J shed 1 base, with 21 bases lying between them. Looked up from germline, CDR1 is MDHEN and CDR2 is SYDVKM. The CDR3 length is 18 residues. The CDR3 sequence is CASSTTEIRGRSNQPQHF. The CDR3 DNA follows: TGTGCCAGCAGTACCACCGAGATCCGGGGGAGGAGCAATCAGCCCCAGCATTTT.

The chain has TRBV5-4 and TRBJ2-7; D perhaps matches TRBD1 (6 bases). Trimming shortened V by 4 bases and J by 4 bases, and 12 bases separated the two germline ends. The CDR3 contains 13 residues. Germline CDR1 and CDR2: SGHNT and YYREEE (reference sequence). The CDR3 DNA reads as TGTGCCAGCAGCGCAGGGGTGCGATACGAGCAGTACTTC. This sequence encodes CASSAGVRYEQYF.

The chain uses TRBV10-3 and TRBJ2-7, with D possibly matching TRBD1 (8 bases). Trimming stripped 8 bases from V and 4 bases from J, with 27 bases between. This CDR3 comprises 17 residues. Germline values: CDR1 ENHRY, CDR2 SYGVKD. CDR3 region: CAILPGGGQGGRYEQYF. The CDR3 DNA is TGTGCCATCCTCCCGGGGGGCGGACAGGGTGGACGATACGAGCAGTACTTC.

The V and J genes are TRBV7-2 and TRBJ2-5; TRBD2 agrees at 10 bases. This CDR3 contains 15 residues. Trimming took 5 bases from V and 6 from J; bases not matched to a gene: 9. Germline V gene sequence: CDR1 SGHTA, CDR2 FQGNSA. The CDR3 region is CASSIGASGGKTQYF. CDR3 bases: TGTGCCAGCAGCATAGGGGCTAGCGGGGGAAAGACCCAGTACTTC.

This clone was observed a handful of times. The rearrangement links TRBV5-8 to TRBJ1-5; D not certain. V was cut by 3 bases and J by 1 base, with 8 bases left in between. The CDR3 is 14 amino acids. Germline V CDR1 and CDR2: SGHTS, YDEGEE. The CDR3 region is CASSSTLSNQPQHF. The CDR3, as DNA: TGTGCCAGCAGCTCCACTCTAAGCAATCAGCCCCAGCATTTT.

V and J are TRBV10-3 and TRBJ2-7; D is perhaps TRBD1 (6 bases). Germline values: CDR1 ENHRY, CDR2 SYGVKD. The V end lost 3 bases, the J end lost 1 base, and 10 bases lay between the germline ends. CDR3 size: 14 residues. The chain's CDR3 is CAISDQDRSYEQYF. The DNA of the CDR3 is TGTGCCATCAGTGACCAGGACAGATCCTACGAGCAGTACTTC.

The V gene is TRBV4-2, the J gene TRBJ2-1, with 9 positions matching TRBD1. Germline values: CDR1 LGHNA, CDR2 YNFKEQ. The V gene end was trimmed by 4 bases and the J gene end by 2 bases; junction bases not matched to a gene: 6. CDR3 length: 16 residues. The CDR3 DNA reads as TGTGCCAGCAGCCCGACCGGGACAGGGCCCTACAATGAGCAGTTCTTC. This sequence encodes CASSPTGTGPYNEQFF.

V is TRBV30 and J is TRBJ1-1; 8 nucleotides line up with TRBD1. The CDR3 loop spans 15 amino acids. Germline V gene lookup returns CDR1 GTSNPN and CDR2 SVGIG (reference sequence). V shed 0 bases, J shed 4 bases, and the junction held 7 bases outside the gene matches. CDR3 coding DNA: TGTGCCTGGAGTGTACTCTTTACAGGGGGCACTGAAGCTTTCTTT. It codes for CAWSVLFTGGTEAFF.

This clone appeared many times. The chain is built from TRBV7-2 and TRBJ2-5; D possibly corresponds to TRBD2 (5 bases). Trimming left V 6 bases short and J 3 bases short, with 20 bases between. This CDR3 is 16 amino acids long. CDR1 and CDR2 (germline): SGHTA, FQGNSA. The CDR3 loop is CASSLAGGRPEETQYF. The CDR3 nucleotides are TGTGCCAGCAGTCTGGCAGGAGGACGACCGGAAGAGACCCAGTACTTC.